The 32 T cell receptor beta chains below were found in one sample sequenced in a study of beta chain features in type 1 diabetes. Every isolated RNA sample was fully reverse transcribed, so sequencing captured expressed TCRB transcripts. The protocol was immunoSEQ multiplex PCR, while the TCRdb copy is restricted to in-frame clones and leaves out a portion. The table records around 140,000 clones, 9.5% to 10% of them present only once. Input material: central memory CD4+ T cells from blood. These receptors all stem from a woman between 40 and 50 years old in good health.

This chain uses TRBV7-9 with TRBJ1-1; 12 bases are a match to TRBD1. Per the germline V gene, CDR1 is SEHNR and CDR2 is FQNEAQ (reference sequence). The CDR3 extends over 11 amino acids. Written as DNA, the CDR3 is TGTTCGGGACAGGGGGCATCTGAAGCTTTCTTT. Its protein product is CSGQGASEAFF. Combining the CDR3 with reference TRBV7-9 and TRBJ1-1 gives the whole variable domain DTGVSQNPRHKITKRGQNVTFRCDPISEHNRLYWYRQTLGQGPEFLTYFQNEAQLEKSRLLSDRFSAERPKGSFSTLEIQRTEQGDSAMYLCSGQGASEAFFGQGTRLTVV.

This clone has just a few counts. The chain couples TRBV7-8 to TRBJ1-5; TRBD1 aligns across 7 bases. V lost 1 base, J lost 5 bases, and 8 bases stayed unmatched. The CDR3 extends over 16 amino acids. Per the germline V gene, CDR1 is SGHVS and CDR2 is FQNEAQ. CDR3 amino acids: CASSLGRTGPYQPQHF. CDR3 bases: TGTGCCAGCAGCTTAGGGAGGACAGGACCTTATCAGCCCCAGCATTTT.

This clone has only a few counts. The V call is TRBV2, the J call TRBJ1-4; D possibly corresponds to TRBD1 (6 bases). With 4 bases removed from V and 8 bases from J, the gap between germline ends came to 17 bases. Germline lookup yields CDR1 SNHLY and CDR2 FYNNEI. CDR3 length equals 15 residues. CDR3 in amino acids: CASSALRQANEKLFF. DNA of the CDR3: TGTGCCAGCAGTGCCCTAAGACAGGCGAACGAAAAACTGTTTTTT.

This clone appeared a few times. The chain is built from TRBV7-6 and TRBJ2-4, with 11 bases matching TRBD2. The CDR3 length is 18 residues. The germline CDR1 and CDR2 sequences are SGHVS and FNYEAQ. The V segment lost 2 bases and the J segment 3 bases; nucleotides outside the gene matches: 9. CDR3 protein: CASSLTSGGGDGKNIQYF. In nucleotides, the CDR3 is TGTGCCAGCAGCTTAACTAGCGGGGGAGGGGATGGCAAAAACATTCAGTACTTC.

This clone was seen only a few times. The chain couples TRBV7-9 to TRBJ2-7; D uncertain. Trimming removed 0 bases from V and 0 bases from J, with 6 bases in between. Germline CDR1 SEHNR, CDR2 FQNEAQ (reference sequence). The CDR3 is 14 residues long. The CDR3 DNA reads as TGTGCCAGCAGCTTAGCTGAGAGCTCCTACGAGCAGTACTTC. Protein product: CASSLAESSYEQYF.

The rearrangement joins TRBV18 to TRBJ1-2; D is possibly TRBD1 (6 bases). V dropped 0 bases and J dropped 5 bases, with 10 bases sitting between them. Per the germline V gene, CDR1 is KGHSH and CDR2 is LQKENI. The CDR3 is made up of 14 amino acids. CDR3 DNA: TGTGCCAGCTCACCACCGGCACAGGGATATGGCTACACCTTC. Protein sequence: CASSPPAQGYGYTF.

The chain joins TRBV14 to TRBJ2-5, with 11 bases that match TRBD2. V was clipped by 5 bases and J by 6 bases; unmatched bases: 8. CDR3 length equals 15 residues. Germline CDR1 SGHDN, CDR2 FVKESK. The CDR3 DNA follows: TGTGCCAGCAGCGGACTAGCGGGCTCTGGGCAGACCCAGTACTTC. Translated, it gives CASSGLAGSGQTQYF.

This chain joins TRBV5-4 and TRBJ1-2, with D perhaps TRBD1 (6 bases). CDR1 is SGHNT and CDR2 is YYREEE in the germline V gene (reference sequence). V lost 4 bases and J 3 bases, leaving 19 bases between the germline ends. The length of the CDR3 is 16 residues. The CDR3 reads CASSRSTRAGDYGYTF. The DNA of the CDR3 is TGTGCCAGCAGCCGTAGTACCCGGGCAGGGGACTATGGCTACACCTTC.

At least ten counts were recorded for this clone. This chain uses TRBV14 with TRBJ2-5; D is ambiguous. V was pared by 2 bases and J by 2 bases, with 9 bases between. CDR1 is SGHDN, CDR2 FVKESK, per germline. The CDR3 spans 14 residues. The DNA of the CDR3 is TGTGCCAGCAGCCAATTCAGGTCACAAGAGACCCAGTACTTC. It codes for CASSQFRSQETQYF.

This clone has a handful of counts. DNA of the CDR3: TGTGCCAGCAGTTACCAGGGAGCGGGGCAAGAGACCCAGTACTTC. Its protein product is CASSYQGAGQETQYF. This chain joins TRBV6-5 and TRBJ2-5; TRBD2 agrees at 7 bases. The CDR3 is 15 residues long. From germline, CDR1 is MNHEY and CDR2 SVGAGI. J gave up 2 bases and V 2 bases, and 5 bases lay outside the gene matches.

The chain carries TRBV4-3 and TRBJ2-7; 13 bases fit TRBD2. Germline V gene data show CDR1 as LGHNA and CDR2 as YSLEER. The junction had 5 bases not matched to a gene; V was cut back by 3 bases and J by 6 bases. The CDR3 spans 15 residues. The CDR3 nucleotides are TGCGCCAGCAGCCAGGGACTAGCGGGGTACCTCGAGCAGTACTTC. It specifies CASSQGLAGYLEQYF.

This clone was seen a few times. The V gene is TRBV7-2, the J gene TRBJ2-3; 10 bases align to TRBD2. The V gene end was trimmed by 6 bases and the J gene end by 5 bases; junction bases not matched to a gene: 8. The CDR3 totals 15 residues. Germline loops: CDR1 SGHTA, CDR2 FQGNSA. The CDR3 nucleotides are TGTGCCAGCAGACCAGCGGGGGGGCTTGAAGATACGCAGTATTTT. Translated, it gives CASRPAGGLEDTQYF.

This clone has just a few counts. The chain carries TRBV4-2 and TRBJ2-3; TRBD2 matches at 10 bases. Germline V lookup: CDR1 LGHNA, CDR2 YNFKEQ. Trimming cost V 0 bases and J 5 bases; bases outside gene matches: 5. The CDR3 has 16 residues. CDR3 nucleotides: TGTGCCAGCAGCCAAGATAAGCGGGGGGGCAGAGATACGCAGTATTTT. As protein: CASSQDKRGGRDTQYF.

The chain combines TRBV18 with TRBJ2-5; 9 bases align to TRBD2. V was pared by 4 bases and J by 2 bases, with 5 bases of the junction left unmatched. This CDR3 region has 15 residues. Looked up from germline, CDR1 is KGHSH and CDR2 is LQKENI. CDR3 nucleotides: TGTGCCAGCTCACTAGCTAGCGGGGCACAAGAGACCCAGTACTTC. Amino acid sequence: CASSLASGAQETQYF. The variable domain in full, with the rest retrieved from reference TRBV18 and TRBJ2-5, is NAGVMQNPRHLVRRRGQEARLRCSPMKGHSHVYWYRQLPEEGLKFMVYLQKENIIDESGMPKERFSAEFPKEGPSILRIQQVVRGDSAAYFCASSLASGAQETQYFGPGTRLLVL.

This clone appeared a few times. The chain carries TRBV5-1 and TRBJ2-3; TRBD1 is a possible D gene (6 bases). The CDR3 extends over 14 amino acids. The germline CDR1 and CDR2 sequences are SGHRS and YFSETQ. V was cut by 6 bases and J by 3 bases, with 14 bases left in between. In DNA form, the CDR3 reads TGCGCCAGCACAATAGGGGGTCGAACAGATACGCAGTATTTT. This codes for CASTIGGRTDTQYF.

The table lists this clone with a few counts. This chain links TRBV6-1 with TRBJ1-5; D gene ambiguous. This CDR3 has 16 amino acids. From germline, CDR1 is MNHNS and CDR2 SASEGT. The germline V and J ends were trimmed by 4 bases and 0 bases, with 13 bases remaining between them. This CDR3 reads CASSARGIYSNQPQHF. The CDR3 DNA reads as TGTGCCAGCAGTGCCCGAGGCATTTATAGCAATCAGCCCCAGCATTTT.

V gene TRBV5-6 combines with J gene TRBJ2-5; 7 positions match TRBD1. V gave up 2 bases and J gave up 5 bases; unmatched junction bases: 3. Germline assignment: CDR1 SGHDT and CDR2 YYEEEE. The CDR3 extends over 13 amino acids. The CDR3 DNA reads as TGTGCCAGCAGCTTCGACAGGGAGGAGACCCAGTACTTC. Residues: CASSFDREETQYF.

This clone was counted between two and nine times. This chain joins TRBV7-6 and TRBJ2-1; weak D call: TRBD1 (8 bases). This CDR3 is 16 amino acids long. V lost 5 bases, J lost 9 bases, and 23 bases lay in between. The germline gives CDR1 SGHVS, CDR2 FNYEAQ. The CDR3 region has the DNA TGTGCCAGCAGCGAGCGGGACAGGACTTTTGCCTTTGAGCAGTTCTTC. Translating it yields CASSERDRTFAFEQFF.

The chain carries TRBV7-8 and TRBJ1-2, with 10 bases aligning to TRBD1. This CDR3 region has 16 residues. The junction had 9 bases not matched to a gene; V was cut back by 5 bases and J by 3 bases. Germline CDR1 and CDR2: SGHVS and FQNEAQ. The CDR3 loop reads CASSKFGQGEDYGYTF. CDR3 DNA sequence: TGTGCCAGCAGCAAATTCGGACAGGGGGAAGACTATGGCTACACCTTC.

This clone was detected a few times. The V gene is TRBV6-7, the J gene TRBJ2-7; 7 positions match TRBD1. TRBV6-7 is sorted into the ORF group, with uncertain function. The CDR3 contains 16 residues. V was pared by 0 bases and J by 1 base, with 6 bases of the junction left unmatched. The CDR3 DNA reads as TGTGCCAGCAGTTACTCGAAGGGGGCAGGATCCTACGAGCAGTACTTC. This translates into CASSYSKGAGSYEQYF.

This clone was recorded at least ten times. This chain joins TRBV9 and TRBJ2-1; 9 positions match TRBD2. Looked up from germline, CDR1 is SGDLS and CDR2 is YYNGEE. The length of the CDR3 is 17 residues. J lost 7 bases, V lost 4 bases, and 15 bases had no gene match. The CDR3 region has the DNA TGTGCCAGCAGCTCCCAGTCTAGCGGGGCCCTGGGAAATGAGCAGTTCTTC. Its protein product is CASSSQSSGALGNEQFF.

This clone was seen only a few times. In DNA, the CDR3 is TGTGCCAGCAGTCCAGGGGGCCAGACCCAGTACTTC. It codes for CASSPGGQTQYF. The chain links TRBV28 to TRBJ2-5, with 8 bases identical to TRBD1. CDR3 size: 12 residues. Trimming cost V 5 bases and J 6 bases; bases outside gene matches: 2. CDR1 is MDHEN, CDR2 SYDVKM, per germline.

This clone was counted between two and nine times. The rearrangement links TRBV12-5 to TRBJ2-1, with TRBD2 identical over 12 bases. The length of the CDR3 is 17 residues. The V gene's germline CDR1 is LGHNT and CDR2 FRNRAP. V lost 1 base, J lost 4 bases, and 5 bases stayed unmatched. CDR3 in amino acids: CASGLGLLAGGYNEQFF. CDR3 DNA sequence: TGTGCTAGTGGTTTGGGACTACTAGCGGGGGGATACAATGAGCAGTTCTTC.

The rearrangement joins TRBV19 to TRBJ2-5; D is perhaps TRBD2 (6 bases). This CDR3 is 18 amino acids long. Between the trimmed V and J ends, which lost 4 bases and 2 bases, there was a span of 23 bases. CDR1 is LNHDA and CDR2 is SQIVND in the germline V gene (reference sequence). The CDR3 is CASSTGLARINLQETQYF. The DNA for the CDR3 is TGTGCCAGTAGTACCGGGCTAGCGAGAATTAACCTTCAAGAGACCCAGTACTTC.

The table lists this clone with a few counts. This chain connects TRBV5-6 to TRBJ2-3; possible D gene TRBD2, 7 bases. The germline V gene has CDR1 SGHDT and CDR2 YYEEEE. Trimming left V 2 bases short and J 4 bases short, with 11 bases between. This CDR3 has 14 residues. In DNA form, the CDR3 reads TGTGCCAGCAGCTTCGGGGGGCCTTCAGATACGCAGTATTTT. Protein product: CASSFGGPSDTQYF.

This clone was recorded a few times. This rearrangement joins TRBV15 to TRBJ1-2; unclear D gene. CDR1 and CDR2 from the germline V gene are LNHNV and YYDKDF (reference sequence). This CDR3 is built from 15 residues. V was trimmed by 0 bases and J by 8 bases, leaving 16 bases between them. CDR3 DNA sequence: TGTGCCACCAGCAGAGATGCTATAACTGGTACGGGCTACACCTTC. Amino acid sequence: CATSRDAITGTGYTF.

The sample holds one count of this clone. This chain uses TRBV5-1 with TRBJ2-7; the match to TRBD1 covers 8 bases. Trimming removed 4 bases from V and 3 bases from J; junction bases left unmatched: 6. CDR3 size: 14 residues. From germline, CDR1 is SGHRS and CDR2 YFSETQ. As DNA, the CDR3 is TGCGCCAGCAGCCCACAGGGGGGTAACTACGAGCAGTACTTC. This sequence encodes CASSPQGGNYEQYF.

The rearrangement links TRBV10-3 to TRBJ2-3, with 11 nucleotides matching TRBD2. The V gene's germline CDR1 is ENHRY and CDR2 SYGVKD. V shed 2 bases and J 2 bases; nucleotides not matched to a gene: 9. The CDR3 length is 18 residues. CDR3 coding DNA: TGTGCCATCAGTGAGGATCTAGCGGGGGGCCGCGACACAGATACGCAGTATTTT. This sequence encodes CAISEDLAGGRDTDTQYF.

This clone was observed at least ten times. This chain uses TRBV23-1 with TRBJ2-3, with 8 bases lining up with TRBD2. TRBV23-1 is filed as an ORF, its function uncertain. This CDR3 region has 12 residues. CDR3: CVHGGDTDTQYF. For the CDR3, the DNA is TGCGTCCACGGGGGGGACACAGATACGCAGTATTTT.

The rearrangement links TRBV9 to TRBJ2-1; 12 bases agree with TRBD1. Looked up from germline, CDR1 is SGDLS and CDR2 is YYNGEE. This CDR3 is 13 amino acids long. Losses at the gene ends were 5 bases for V and 6 bases for J; bases not matched to a gene: 0. In nucleotides, the CDR3 is TGTGCCAGCAGGGGACAGGGGGCCAATGAGCAGTTCTTC. The encoded protein is CASRGQGANEQFF.

The chain employs TRBV7-2 and TRBJ1-2; TRBD1 is a possible D gene (6 bases). CDR3 length: 15 residues. Germline CDR1 reads SGHTA; CDR2 reads FQGNSA. V was shortened by 1 base and J by 4 bases, with 13 bases between the two germline ends. DNA for the CDR3: TGTGCCAGCAGCTTAGGCCAGGGGACGATCTATGGCTACACCTTC. It specifies CASSLGQGTIYGYTF.

This clone was detected a few times. The chain is built from TRBV10-3 and TRBJ2-2; TRBD1 is a possible D gene (5 bases). The length of the CDR3 is 14 residues. The V gene's germline CDR1 is ENHRY and CDR2 SYGVKD. V was trimmed by 7 bases and J by 0 bases, leaving 9 bases between them. Here the CDR3 reads CAIKSTANTGELFF. DNA of the CDR3: TGTGCCATCAAGTCGACAGCGAACACCGGGGAGCTGTTTTTT.